The rows below give T cell receptor beta chains drawn from one sample of a study of shared clonotypes between healthy human individuals. Libraries were prepared by immunoSEQ multiplex PCR; TCRdb keeps only in-frame clonotypes and omits some of them. The sample consists of roughly 2,300,000 clones, around 90% of them appearing once. The source material was naive CD4+ T cells from PBMCs. Source of these receptors: a young man in good health. Some clones in this sample may be carry-over from other donors' samples. CDR3s leave out the opening cysteine and the closing phenylalanine or tryptophan. D genes are given only for firm matches.

CDR3aa	j_gene	d_gene	v_gene
ASSEVDRGYGYT	TRBJ1-2	-	TRBV6-1
ASSPRTGGEKLF	TRBJ1-4	TRBD1	TRBV7-2
ASSRLGGVFPSTGELF	TRBJ2-2	-	TRBV7-8
ASSPWMLQETQY	TRBJ2-5	-	TRBV5-1
ASSLPSDRGDGYT	TRBJ1-2	TRBD1	TRBV28
AISHSSGNIISYNEQF	TRBJ2-1	-	TRBV10-3
ASSSTGRTQY	TRBJ2-3	-	TRBV7-9
ASSLAGGSYEQY	TRBJ2-7	-	TRBV28
ASSRGGSGYT	TRBJ1-2	-	TRBV6-5
ASSYLSGDTQY	TRBJ2-3	-	TRBV6-6
ASSPIDWETQY	TRBJ2-5	-	TRBV7-2
SEMGNYGYT	TRBJ1-2	-	TRBV20-1
ASSLDPPGQGADTQY	TRBJ2-3	TRBD1	TRBV28
ASSRLQENTEAF	TRBJ1-1	-	TRBV5-4
ASSLGTDFSYEQY	TRBJ2-7	-	TRBV5-1
ASSRRTGTNYGYT	TRBJ1-2	TRBD1	TRBV13
ASRTGTRAGELF	TRBJ2-2	-	TRBV19
ASRATRSQETQY	TRBJ2-5	-	TRBV6-5